The source of this T cell receptor beta chain is a study of blood T cell repertoires in COVID-19 (dated by TCRdb to about 2020). Background on the whole study: Collaborator samples came from the United States, Italy and Spain and covered acute and convalescent phases of COVID-19. Subjects who had been exposed to COVID-19, were actively infected with it, or had recovered from it provided the deeply sampled blood TCRbeta repertoires that made up the dataset. HLA class I and class II types, where available, came from metadata supplied by the sample provider rather than from assay-based typing. The samples were drawn from the first 160 participants of the ongoing ImmuneRACE study and from some 1,300 subjects provided by 6 global collaborators. The repertoires were released in a freely available public database intended as a resource for research on the immune response to SARS-CoV-2. The sample metadata nearly always contained a de-identified subject ID, COVID-19 status, age in years and sex. The material from the prospective study consisted of cDNA or gDNA derived from T cells, B-cell-depleted T cells, or PBMCs.

For this clone: What this receptor recognizes is not known. Base qualities are not recorded, but no much larger clone differs from it by a single base. The sample carries other DNA sequences with the same CDR3.

The germline V gene specifies SGHTA as CDR1 and FQGNSA as CDR2. The germline V end is reduced by 3 bases and the J end by 1 base; junction bases left unmatched: 0. The CDR3 runs 15 amino acids, cysteine and phenylalanine included. Only the CDR3 part of the read is kept: 45 bases, read in frame from the first base. In Seattle, one collaborating source enrolled patients while the infection was active and tracked those patients longitudinally over the course of disease. Whole blood was collected in K2EDTA tubes by collaborating institutions according to the institutions' own protocols. Collaborator samples were shipped for TCRbeta analysis as frozen whole blood, isolated PBMCs, or DNA extracted from either sample type. The full study reports these points: The amount of clinical and demographic metadata varied by source and participant and was provided uncurated.

The immunoSEQ Assay, a bias-controlled multiplex PCR, was used to amplify TCRbeta CDR3 regions from genomic DNA. In the original analysis: Nucleated cell counts per sample were estimated from amplification of reference gene primers within the assay. Sequence reads were collapsed and filtered to measure the absolute abundance of every unique TCRbeta CDR3 rearrangement. Productive Simpson clonality was computed per sample as the square root of Simpson's diversity index over productive rearrangements. TCRdb took over this immuneACCESS table, retaining in-frame rearrangements with V and J assigned. Such tables are incomplete; in checked studies, under half of the missing clones stem from an unresolved V gene, and the remainder is unexplained. V and J calls and clone size are copied from that table; D and trimming were computed from the DNA. For this sample there are roughly 160,000 clones; around 84% appear just once. Approximately 0.5% of the sample is in the top ten clones.

Sequencing was carried out using peripheral blood. The chain is encoded by TRBV7-2 joined to TRBJ2-6, with 7 bases in between that match TRBD2. This receptor was obtained from a man aged 55-75 years with COVID-19, enrolled during active disease. The DNA sequence is given as TGTGCCAGCAGCTTGGGGGGGTCTGGGGCCAACGTCCTGACTTTC. This gives the protein CASSLGGSGANVLTF.